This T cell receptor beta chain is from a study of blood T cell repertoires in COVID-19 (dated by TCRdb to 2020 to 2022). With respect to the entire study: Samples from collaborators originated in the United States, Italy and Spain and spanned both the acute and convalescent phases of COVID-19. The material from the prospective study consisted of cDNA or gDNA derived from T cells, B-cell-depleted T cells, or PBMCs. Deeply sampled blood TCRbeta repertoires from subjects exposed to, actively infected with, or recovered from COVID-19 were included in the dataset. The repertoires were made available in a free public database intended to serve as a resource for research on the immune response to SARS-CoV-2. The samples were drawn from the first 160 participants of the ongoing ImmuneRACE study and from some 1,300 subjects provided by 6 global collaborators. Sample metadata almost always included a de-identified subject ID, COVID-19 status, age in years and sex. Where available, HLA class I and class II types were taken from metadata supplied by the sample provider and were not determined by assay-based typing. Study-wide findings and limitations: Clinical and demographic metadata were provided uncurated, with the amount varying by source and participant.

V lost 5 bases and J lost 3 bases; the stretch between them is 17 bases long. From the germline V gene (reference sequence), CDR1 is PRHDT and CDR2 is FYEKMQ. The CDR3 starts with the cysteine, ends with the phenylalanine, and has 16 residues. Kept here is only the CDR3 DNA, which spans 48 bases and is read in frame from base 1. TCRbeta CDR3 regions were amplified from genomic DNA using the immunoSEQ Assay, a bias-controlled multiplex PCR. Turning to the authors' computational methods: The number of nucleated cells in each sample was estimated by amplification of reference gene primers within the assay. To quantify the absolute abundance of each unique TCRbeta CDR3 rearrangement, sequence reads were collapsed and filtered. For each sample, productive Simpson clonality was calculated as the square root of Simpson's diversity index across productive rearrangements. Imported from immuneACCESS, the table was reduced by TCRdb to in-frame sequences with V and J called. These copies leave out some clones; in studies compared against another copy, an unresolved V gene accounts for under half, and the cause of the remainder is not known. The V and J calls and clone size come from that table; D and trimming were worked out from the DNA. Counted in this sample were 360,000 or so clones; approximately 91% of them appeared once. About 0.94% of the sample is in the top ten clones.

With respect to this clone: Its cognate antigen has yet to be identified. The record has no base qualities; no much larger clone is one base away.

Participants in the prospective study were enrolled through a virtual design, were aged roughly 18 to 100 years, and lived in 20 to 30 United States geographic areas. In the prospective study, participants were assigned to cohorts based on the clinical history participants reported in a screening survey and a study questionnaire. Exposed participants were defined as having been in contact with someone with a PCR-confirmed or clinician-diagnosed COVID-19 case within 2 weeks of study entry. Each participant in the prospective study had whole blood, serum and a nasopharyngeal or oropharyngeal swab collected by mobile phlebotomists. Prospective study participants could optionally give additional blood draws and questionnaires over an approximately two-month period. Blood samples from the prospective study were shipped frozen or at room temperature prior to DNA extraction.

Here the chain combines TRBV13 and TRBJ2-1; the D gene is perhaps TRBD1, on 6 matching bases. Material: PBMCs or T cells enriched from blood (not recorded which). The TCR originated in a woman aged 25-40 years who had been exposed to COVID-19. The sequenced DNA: TGTGCCAGCAGCCCCCCGGACAGTCTAGACTACAATGAGCAGTTCTTC. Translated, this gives CASSPPDSLDYNEQFF.